These 30 T cell receptor beta chains share one sample of origin, sequenced in a study of cytomegalovirus exposure and HLA in healthy donors. PCR employed 60 Vbeta and 13 Jbeta primers. Generated by immunoSEQ multiplex PCR, the TCRdb table keeps only in-frame clones and is missing some. The table includes about 150,000 clones, more than 60% detected once. The sample was PBMCs. The receptors come from a woman aged 40 to 50 in good health and CMV-seronegative.

The chain carries TRBV19 and TRBJ2-5; 9 bases line up with TRBD1. In germline, CDR1 is LNHDA, CDR2 SQIVND (reference sequence). V dropped 10 bases and J dropped 6; count of bases not matched to a gene: 18. CDR3 length equals 16 residues. The CDR3 DNA is TGTGCCACCGTCCCGGGACAGGGAACGGGACAACAGACCCAGTACTTC. Its translation: CATVPGQGTGQQTQYF.

The gene calls are TRBV5-1 and TRBJ2-4, with 10 bases fitting TRBD1. The CDR3 sequence is 15 residues long. Trimming cost V 0 bases and J 9 bases; bases outside gene matches: 6. Germline V gives CDR1 SGHRS, CDR2 YFSETQ. The CDR3 DNA follows: TGCGCCAGCAGCTTGGGGGGACAGGGGAGAGGCATTCAGTACTTC. It translates to CASSLGGQGRGIQYF.

This clone showed up just a few times. The chain is built from TRBV6-1 and TRBJ2-7; TRBD1 might be the D (6 bases). V gave up 8 bases and J gave up 4 bases, with 15 bases separating them. The CDR3 spans 13 residues. Germline V gene sequence: CDR1 MNHNS, CDR2 SASEGT. The CDR3 DNA reads as TGTGCCAGCGGGAACAGGGAGAGTTACGAGCAGTACTTC. Its translation: CASGNRESYEQYF.

The V and J genes are TRBV7-9 and TRBJ1-1; D ambiguous. The CDR3 is made up of 13 amino acids. CDR1 SEHNR and CDR2 FQNEAQ come from the germline V gene (reference sequence). Trimming cost V 4 bases and J 1 base, with 7 bases left between them. The CDR3 DNA reads TGTGCCAGCAGCTACCAGGAGAACACTGAAGCTTTCTTT. Its translation: CASSYQENTEAFF.

The chain links TRBV11-2 to TRBJ2-2; tentatively, D is TRBD2 (5 bases). The germline CDR1 and CDR2 sequences are SGHAT and FQNNGV. Trimming left V 5 bases short and J 7 bases short, with 14 bases between. The CDR3 covers 14 residues. The CDR3 spells CASSPVRGIGELFF. The CDR3 DNA is TGTGCCAGCAGCCCCGTGAGAGGGATCGGGGAGCTGTTTTTT.

The rearrangement joins TRBV11-3 to TRBJ1-4, with D perhaps TRBD1 (5 bases). The CDR3 runs 16 residues. Germline V CDR1 and CDR2: SGHNT, YENEEA. Trimming took off 5 bases at V and 0 bases at J, with 13 bases between the two ends. The CDR3 sequence: CASSLGTPTTNEKLFF. The DNA of the CDR3 is TGTGCCAGCAGCCTCGGGACTCCTACAACTAATGAAAAACTGTTTTTT. Full variable domain (outside the CDR3, taken from reference TRBV11-3 and TRBJ1-4): EAGVVQSPRYKIIEKKQPVAFWCNPISGHNTLYWYLQNLGQGPELLIRYENEEAVDDSQLPKDRFSAERLKGVDSTLKIQPAELGDSAVYLCASSLGTPTTNEKLFFGSGTQLSVL.

This chain links TRBV27 with TRBJ1-5; tentative D call: TRBD1 (6 bases). The germline gives CDR1 MNHEY, CDR2 SMNVEV (reference sequence). V lost 6 bases, J lost 3 bases, and 15 bases lay in between. There are 15 residues in the CDR3. The CDR3: CASRFLGGVNQPQHF. Written as DNA, the CDR3 is TGTGCCAGCAGGTTCTTAGGGGGAGTCAATCAGCCCCAGCATTTT.

The rearrangement uses TRBV6-5 and TRBJ1-2; TRBD1 matches 8 bases. The CDR3 has 14 residues. V was clipped by 7 bases and J by 2 bases; unmatched bases: 6. The germline CDR1 and CDR2 sequences are MNHEY and SVGAGI. The CDR3 loop reads CASTATGENYGYTF. CDR3 in DNA: TGTGCCAGCACCGCGACAGGGGAAAACTATGGCTACACCTTC.

This chain uses TRBV6-5 with TRBJ2-7; 7 positions match TRBD1. Germline CDR1 and CDR2: MNHEY and SVGAGI. Losses at the gene ends were 0 bases for V and 4 bases for J; bases not matched to a gene: 3. The CDR3 length is 14 residues. The CDR3 region is CASSYSRQGYEQYF. In nucleotides, the CDR3 is TGTGCCAGCAGTTACTCTAGACAGGGTTACGAGCAGTACTTC.

The chain joins TRBV5-6 to TRBJ1-3, with TRBD1 as a possible D gene (6 bases). Trimming removed 3 bases from V and 4 bases from J, with 14 bases in between. This CDR3 region has 15 residues. The germline V gene has CDR1 SGHDT and CDR2 YYEEEE. CDR3 region: CASSYTGGRGNTIYF. The CDR3 DNA follows: TGTGCCAGCAGCTACACTGGGGGCCGGGGAAACACCATATATTTT. Combining the CDR3 with reference TRBV5-6 and TRBJ1-3 gives the whole variable domain DAGVTQSPTHLIKTRGQQVTLRCSPKSGHDTVSWYQQALGQGPQFIFQYYEEEERQRGNFPDRFSGHQFPNYSSELNVNALLLGDSALYLCASSYTGGRGNTIYFGEGSWLTVV.

V and J are TRBV7-9 and TRBJ1-5; 9 bases agree with TRBD1. Germline V gene lookup returns CDR1 SEHNR and CDR2 FQNEAQ (reference sequence). The CDR3 loop spans 16 amino acids. The ends lost 5 bases at V and 4 bases at J; junction bases unmatched: 9. This chain's CDR3 is CASSTTAGTGNQPQHF. The CDR3 nucleotides are TGTGCCAGCAGCACTACCGCCGGGACAGGGAATCAGCCCCAGCATTTT.

A single count supports this clone. The V and J genes are TRBV5-1 and TRBJ1-2; D ambiguous. This CDR3 region has 12 residues. The V gene lost 0 bases and the J gene lost 7 bases, with 7 bases spanning the gap. CDR1 and CDR2 from the germline V gene are SGHRS and YFSETQ. The DNA of the CDR3 is TGCGCCAGCAGCTTGGGAGAAGCTGGCTACACCTTC. Its translation is CASSLGEAGYTF.

The chain joins TRBV5-1 to TRBJ2-5, with 7 bases fitting TRBD2. The CDR3 totals 16 residues. The V and J ends lost 3 bases and 5 bases, in that order; junction bases with no gene match: 13. In germline, CDR1 is SGHRS, CDR2 YFSETQ. This chain's CDR3 is CASSSTTGTKEETQYF. As DNA, the CDR3 is TGCGCCAGCAGCTCAACCACCGGGACTAAGGAGGAGACCCAGTACTTC.

CDR3 in amino acids: CASSIGGGGTEAFF. The CDR3 coding sequence is TGTGCCAGTAGTATAGGGGGCGGGGGAACTGAAGCTTTCTTT. The rearrangement uses TRBV19 and TRBJ1-1; a weak D match, TRBD1 (5 bases). Germline lookup yields CDR1 LNHDA and CDR2 SQIVND (reference sequence). The CDR3 contains 14 residues. V gave up 1 base and J gave up 5 bases, with 11 bases separating them. The variable domain in full, with the rest retrieved from reference TRBV19 and TRBJ1-1, is DGGITQSPKYLFRKEGQNVTLSCEQNLNHDAMYWYRQDPGQGLRLIYYSQIVNDFQKGDIAEGYSVSREKKESFPLTVTSAQKNPTAFYLCASSIGGGGTEAFFGQGTRLTVV.

J is TRBJ1-1 and V is TRBV25-1, with 7 nucleotides matching TRBD1. The V gene end was trimmed by 3 bases and the J gene end by 5 bases; junction bases not matched to a gene: 9. The germline V gene encodes CDR1 MGHDK and CDR2 SYGVNS. This CDR3 region has 15 residues. This CDR3 reads CASSDTLGGKTEAFF. The CDR3 DNA sequence: TGTGCCAGCAGTGATACTTTAGGGGGCAAGACTGAAGCTTTCTTT.

This sequence joins TRBV19 and TRBJ1-2; D is unresolved. The germline V and J ends were trimmed by 2 bases and 7 bases, with 14 bases remaining between them. Germline CDR1 is LNHDA and CDR2 is SQIVND (reference sequence). CDR3 length: 14 amino acids. The CDR3 DNA follows: TGTGCCAGTAGTATAACGAGCCTTATGAGTGGCTACACCTTC. As protein: CASSITSLMSGYTF.

V usage is TRBV2 and J usage is TRBJ2-2; 7 bases agree with TRBD2. CDR1 and CDR2 from the germline V gene are SNHLY and FYNNEI. V shed 4 bases, J shed 7 bases, and the junction held 9 bases outside the gene matches. The CDR3 is 15 amino acids. CDR3 residues: CASSGQGLSGGELFF. The CDR3 DNA reads as TGTGCCAGCAGTGGTCAGGGACTATCGGGCGGGGAGCTGTTTTTT.

This clone turned up a few times. This sequence joins TRBV27 and TRBJ1-1; no definite D call. Germline V gene sequence: CDR1 MNHEY, CDR2 SMNVEV (reference sequence). The V end lost 9 bases, the J end lost 6 bases, and 5 bases lay between the germline ends. This CDR3 has 9 amino acids. CDR3 nucleotides: TGTGCCAGGACTTCTGAAGCTTTCTTT. It specifies CARTSEAFF.

The rearrangement joins TRBV5-6 to TRBJ1-2; TRBD1 is a possible D gene (6 bases). Trimming pared 2 bases from V and 4 bases from J, leaving 21 bases between. Germline V CDR1 and CDR2: SGHDT, YYEEEE. CDR3 size: 17 residues. The CDR3 bases are TGTGCCAGCAGCTTTAGTCGGAGGAGAACAGGGAGCTATGGCTACACCTTC. Encoded protein: CASSFSRRRTGSYGYTF.

The gene calls are TRBV4-1 and TRBJ2-7; the match to TRBD2 covers 10 bases. V was clipped by 4 bases and J by 3 bases; unmatched bases: 9. Germline V gene lookup returns CDR1 MGHRA and CDR2 YSYEKL. The CDR3 has 16 residues. CDR3 loop: CASSPGLADLDYEQYF. Written as DNA, the CDR3 is TGCGCCAGCAGCCCAGGACTAGCGGACCTAGACTACGAGCAGTACTTC.

The rearrangement links TRBV2 to TRBJ2-1; 8 bases fit TRBD1. V lost 7 bases and J lost 3; bases outside the gene matches: 8. CDR3 length: 15 amino acids. CDR1 is SNHLY and CDR2 is FYNNEI in the germline V gene. The CDR3, as DNA: TGTGCCAGCACAAAGGACAGGGACTTCTACAATGAGCAGTTCTTC. Translated: CASTKDRDFYNEQFF. Using reference TRBV2 and TRBJ2-1 for the parts outside the CDR3, the full variable domain is EPEVTQTPSHQVTQMGQEVILRCVPISNHLYFYWYRQILGQKVEFLVSFYNNEISEKSEIFDDQFSVERPDGSNFTLKIRSTKLEDSAMYFCASTKDRDFYNEQFFGPGTRLTVL.

This clone was found a few times. The gene calls are TRBV5-4 and TRBJ1-1; D call uncertain. The germline gives CDR1 SGHNT, CDR2 YYREEE (reference sequence). This CDR3 has 12 amino acids. Trimming left V 2 bases short and J 1 base short, with 3 bases between. The CDR3 coding sequence is TGTGCCAGCAGCTTCGGGAACACTGAAGCTTTCTTT. The encoded protein is CASSFGNTEAFF.

The chain couples TRBV5-1 to TRBJ2-7; TRBD2 is a possible D gene (5 bases). Germline CDR1 reads SGHRS; CDR2 reads YFSETQ. The V end was cut by 2 bases, the J end by 0 bases, with 6 bases between. The CDR3 totals 13 residues. In DNA, the CDR3 is TGCGCCAGCAGCTTTGAGGGCTCCTACGAGCAGTACTTC. This translates into CASSFEGSYEQYF.

The J gene is TRBJ1-1, the V gene TRBV18; maybe TRBD1 (6 bases). The germline V gene has CDR1 KGHSH and CDR2 LQKENI. V shed 6 bases and J shed 5 bases, with 19 bases lying between them. This CDR3 comprises 15 residues. The CDR3 DNA reads as TGTGCCAGCTCCCGGCAGAGGGAGGGGGGTACTGAAGCTTTCTTT. This translates into CASSRQREGGTEAFF.

The chain is built from TRBV2 and TRBJ2-2; 9 bases align to TRBD1. The CDR3 extends over 15 amino acids. J was trimmed by 2 bases and V by 7 bases; bases with no gene match: 5. Germline CDR1 and CDR2: SNHLY and FYNNEI. The chain's CDR3 is CASIRDRVNTGELFF. In DNA, the CDR3 is TGTGCCAGCATCCGGGACAGGGTTAACACCGGGGAGCTGTTTTTT.

This clone was seen a few times. The J gene is TRBJ2-5, the V gene TRBV5-5; D gene unclear. CDR3 length: 14 amino acids. Per germline, CDR1 SGHKS and CDR2 YYEKEE (reference sequence). The V end was cut by 5 bases, the J end by 1 base, with 12 bases between. The CDR3 is CASRTNLPQETQYF. In DNA form, the CDR3 reads TGTGCCAGCAGAACAAATCTGCCCCAAGAGACCCAGTACTTC.

The chain joins TRBV27 to TRBJ2-1, with no clear D. This CDR3 contains 15 residues. Trimming cost V 0 bases and J 8 bases, with 14 bases left between them. CDR1 and CDR2 (germline): MNHEY, SMNVEV (reference sequence). Here the CDR3 DNA reads TGTGCCAGCAGTTTATCTTTGAGCTCCGCCTATGAGCAGTTCTTC. Its translation is CASSLSLSSAYEQFF.

V usage is TRBV9 and J usage is TRBJ1-3; D gene unclear. Germline loops: CDR1 SGDLS, CDR2 YYNGEE. Trimming shortened V by 0 bases and J by 0 bases, and 13 bases separated the two germline ends. This CDR3 has 17 residues. CDR3 sequence: CASSVDLDSYSGNTIYF. DNA of the CDR3: TGTGCCAGCAGCGTAGACCTCGACTCCTACTCTGGAAACACCATATATTTT.

This chain connects TRBV2 to TRBJ1-1; tentative D call: TRBD1 (6 bases). This CDR3 is 14 amino acids long. CDR1 SNHLY and CDR2 FYNNEI come from the germline V gene. Trimming left V 5 bases short and J 0 bases short, with 10 bases between. In DNA, the CDR3 is TGTGCCAGCAGTCTCAGGGGCGTGAACACTGAAGCTTTCTTT. The encoded protein is CASSLRGVNTEAFF.

The gene calls are TRBV11-2 and TRBJ1-3; D unresolved. Trimming left V 6 bases short and J 0 bases short, with 21 bases between. CDR1 and CDR2 from the germline V gene are SGHAT and FQNNGV. This CDR3 has 18 amino acids. CDR3 loop: CASRVSPPRKSSGNTIYF. For the CDR3, the DNA is TGTGCCAGCAGGGTGAGTCCCCCCAGGAAGAGCTCTGGAAACACCATATATTTT.